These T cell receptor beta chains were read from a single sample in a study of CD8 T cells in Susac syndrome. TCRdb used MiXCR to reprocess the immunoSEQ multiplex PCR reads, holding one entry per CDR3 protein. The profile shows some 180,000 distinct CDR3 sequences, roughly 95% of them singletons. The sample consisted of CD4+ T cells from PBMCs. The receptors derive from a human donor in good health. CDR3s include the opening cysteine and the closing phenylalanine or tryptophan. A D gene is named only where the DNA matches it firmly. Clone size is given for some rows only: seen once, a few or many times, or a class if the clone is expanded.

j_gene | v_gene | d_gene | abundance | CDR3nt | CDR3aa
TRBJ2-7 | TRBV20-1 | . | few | TGCAGTGCTAGGGGATCAGAGGGGGAGGGCCCACACGAGCAGTACTTC | CSARGSEGEGPHEQYF
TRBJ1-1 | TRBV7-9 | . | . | TGTGCCAGCAGCTTAGGGCAGGACGGCACTGAAGCTTTCTTT | CASSLGQDGTEAFF
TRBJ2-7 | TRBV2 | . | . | TGTGCCAGCAGTGAATTAGGTCTACCCAGTTTGGGCGAGCAGTACTTC | CASSELGLPSLGEQYF
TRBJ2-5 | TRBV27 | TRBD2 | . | TGTGCCAGCACTCGGACTAGCGGGAGTACAGAGACCCAGTACTTC | CASTRTSGSTETQYF
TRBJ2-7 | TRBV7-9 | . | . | TGTGCCAGCAGCTTTCGTGAGCGGAGCTACGAGCAGTACTTC | CASSFRERSYEQYF
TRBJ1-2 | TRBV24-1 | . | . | TGTGCCACCAGTCCGGGGTTCGGCTACACCTTC | CATSPGFGYTF
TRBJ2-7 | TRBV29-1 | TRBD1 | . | TGCAGCGGACAGACAGGGAGCGAGCAGTACTTC | CSGQTGSEQYF
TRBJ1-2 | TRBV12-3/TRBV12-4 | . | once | TGTGCCACAAGGGGCCCCCCAGGGGGCTACACCTTC | CATRGPPGGYTF
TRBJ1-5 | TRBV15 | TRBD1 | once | TGTGCCACCAGCAGAGGGGACAGGGGCGATCAGCCCCAGCATTTT | CATSRGDRGDQPQHF
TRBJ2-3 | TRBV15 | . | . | TGTGCCACCAGCGGGAGGCTCACAGATACGCAGTATTTT | CATSGRLTDTQYF
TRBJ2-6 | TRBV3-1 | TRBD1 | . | TGTGCCAGCAGCCAAGCCCGACAGGGAAGCTCTGGGGCCAACGTCCTGACTTTC | CASSQARQGSSGANVLTF
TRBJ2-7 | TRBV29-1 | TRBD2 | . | TGCAGCGTTGTCGGGGGGGACTCCTACGAGCAGTACTTC | CSVVGGDSYEQYF
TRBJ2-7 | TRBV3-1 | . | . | TGTGCCAGCAGCCTTCTAGGAAAGGACGAGCAGTACTTC | CASSLLGKDEQYF
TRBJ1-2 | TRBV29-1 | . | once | TGCAGCGTTGGTGAACAGCCCCATTATGGCTACACCTTC | CSVGEQPHYGYTF
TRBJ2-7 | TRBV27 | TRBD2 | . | TGTGCCAGCAGTTTATCTGTAGCGGGAGCCGAGCAGTACTTC | CASSLSVAGAEQYF
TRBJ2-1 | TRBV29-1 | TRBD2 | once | TGCAGCGTTGGGACTAGCGGGAGTGTCTACAATGAGCAGTTCTTC | CSVGTSGSVYNEQFF